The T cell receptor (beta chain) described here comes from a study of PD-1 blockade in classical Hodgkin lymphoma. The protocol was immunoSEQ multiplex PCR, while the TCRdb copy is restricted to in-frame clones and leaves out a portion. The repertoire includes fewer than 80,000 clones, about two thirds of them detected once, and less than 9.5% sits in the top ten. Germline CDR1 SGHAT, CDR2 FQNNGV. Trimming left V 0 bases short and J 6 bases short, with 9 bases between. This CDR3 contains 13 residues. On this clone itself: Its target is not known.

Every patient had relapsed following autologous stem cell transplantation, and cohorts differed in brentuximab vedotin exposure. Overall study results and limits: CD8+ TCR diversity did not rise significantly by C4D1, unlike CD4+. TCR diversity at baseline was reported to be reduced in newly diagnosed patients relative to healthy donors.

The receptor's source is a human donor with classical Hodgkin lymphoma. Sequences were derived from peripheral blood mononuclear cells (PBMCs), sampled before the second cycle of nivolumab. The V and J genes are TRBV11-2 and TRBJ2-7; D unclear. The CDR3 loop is CASSLDTLLEQYF. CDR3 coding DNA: TGTGCCAGCAGCTTAGATACCCTGCTCGAGCAGTACTTC.